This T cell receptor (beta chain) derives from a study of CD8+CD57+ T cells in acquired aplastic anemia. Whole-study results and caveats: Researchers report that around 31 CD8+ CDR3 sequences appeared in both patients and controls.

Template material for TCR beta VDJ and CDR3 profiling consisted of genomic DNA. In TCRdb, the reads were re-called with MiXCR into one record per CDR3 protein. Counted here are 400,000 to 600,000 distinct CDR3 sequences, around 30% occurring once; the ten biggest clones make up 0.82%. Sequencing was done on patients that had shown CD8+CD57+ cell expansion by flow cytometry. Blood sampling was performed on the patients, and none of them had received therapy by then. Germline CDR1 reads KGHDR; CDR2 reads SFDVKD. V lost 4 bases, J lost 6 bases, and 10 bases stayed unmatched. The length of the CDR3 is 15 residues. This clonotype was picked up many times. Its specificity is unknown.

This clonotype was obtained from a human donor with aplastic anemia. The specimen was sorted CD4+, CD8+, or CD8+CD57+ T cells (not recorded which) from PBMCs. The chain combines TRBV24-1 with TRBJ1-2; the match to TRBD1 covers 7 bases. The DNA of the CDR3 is TGTGCCACCAGTGACCGACAGGGAGACGTGGATGGCTACACCTTC. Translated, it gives CATSDRQGDVDGYTF.